The subject of this entry is one T cell receptor beta chain. The target antigen is unknown. Per the germline V gene, CDR1 is SGHDT and CDR2 is YYEEEE. CDR3 length: 14 residues. V was pared by 4 bases and J by 7 bases, with 11 bases of the junction left unmatched. Only in-frame clones appear in the TCRdb table, and some are missing; sequencing was by immunoSEQ multiplex PCR. The sample has roughly 120,000 clones; around nine tenths are singletons. This entry comes from a study of T cell responses to AZD1222 COVID-19 vaccine. Study as a whole: The study pooled second doses at about 4 or about 12 weeks. General study results and limits: Baseline seropositives among AZD1222 recipients totaled only 5 to 7.

This material consisted of peripheral blood, taken on day 0 of AZD1222 vaccination. V and J are TRBV5-6 and TRBJ2-7; 7 positions agree with TRBD2. The receptor's source is an adult in good health. The CDR3 DNA follows: TGTGCCAGCAGCCTACGAGCGTGGGGGGGTGAGCAGTACGTC. The encoded protein is CASSLRAWGGEQYV.